The clone carrying this T cell receptor beta chain was seen repeatedly, ten times or more. What it binds is not known. The CDR3 loop spans 15 amino acids. The germline V and J ends were trimmed by 3 bases and 1 base, with 10 bases remaining between them. From germline, CDR1 is GTSNPN and CDR2 SVGIG (reference sequence). MiXCR was run by TCRdb on the 5' RACE reads, yielding one entry per CDR3 protein. The data hold roughly 28,000 distinct CDR3 sequences, with more than 10% observed a single time. This sample was included in a study of T-cell memory formation after mild COVID-19. General study findings and limits: Clones shrinking between day 15 and 85 showed a balanced CD4/CD8 split, and those that grew later tilted toward CD4+.

The clonotype comes from an adult woman who had mild COVID-19 (a few samples of this study predate the infection). Cell type and time point are not known. The sample was PBMCs or a T cell subset sorted from them (not recorded which). The chain combines TRBV30 with TRBJ1-6, with D possibly being TRBD1 (5 bases). The CDR3 sequence is CAWRGEGSYNSPLHF. DNA for the CDR3: TGTGCCTGGAGGGGGGAAGGTTCCTATAATTCACCCCTCCACTTT.